These 2 T cell receptor beta chains were sequenced from one sample in a study of cytomegalovirus exposure and HLA in healthy donors. With 60 Vbeta and 13 Jbeta primers, the PCR was carried out. Profiled with immunoSEQ multiplex PCR; TCRdb holds only in-frame clones, not every one. In the table there are 250,000 to 300,000 clones, nearly 95% of which are singletons. Sample: PBMCs. The receptors come from a girl aged 2-10 years in good health and CMV-seronegative.

This chain connects TRBV11-2 to TRBJ2-1; the match to TRBD2 covers 13 bases. CDR1 and CDR2 from the germline V gene are SGHAT and FQNNGV. After removal of 3 bases from V and 6 bases from J, the junction contained 2 bases not matched to a gene. The CDR3 extends over 15 amino acids. This CDR3 is CASSLGLAGFNEQFF. The DNA of the CDR3 is TGTGCCAGCAGCTTGGGACTAGCGGGATTCAATGAGCAGTTCTTC.

The V gene is TRBV11-2, the J gene TRBJ2-7, with TRBD2 matching over 8 bases. Losses at the gene ends were 2 bases for V and 3 bases for J; bases not matched to a gene: 15. The CDR3 is made up of 18 amino acids. The germline V gene encodes CDR1 SGHAT and CDR2 FQNNGV. CDR3 sequence (DNA): TGTGCCAGCAGCTTAACGGTTAGTGCCGGGACTAGTATCTACGAGCAGTACTTC. Protein product: CASSLTVSAGTSIYEQYF.